Shown below are 9 T cell receptor beta chains from a single sample sequenced in a study of CXCR3 chemokines and chemotherapy response in bladder cancer. TCRdb re-called the PCR reads with MiXCR, one entry per CDR3 protein. The profile shows about 8,100 distinct CDR3 sequences, roughly an eighth of them singletons. This material was obtained from a patient whose treatment included neoadjuvant chemotherapy. The receptors stem from a human donor with bladder cancer that responded to neoadjuvant chemotherapy.

The V gene is TRBV12-3 or TRBV12-4, the J gene TRBJ1-2; D remains ambiguous. V lost 5 bases and J 3 bases, leaving 16 bases between the germline ends. The CDR3 is 15 residues long. The CDR3 loop reads CASSVGNVGHYGYTF. Here the CDR3 DNA reads TGTGCCAGCAGTGTCGGCAACGTCGGCCACTATGGCTACACCTTC.

Ten or more counts support this clonotype. This chain joins TRBV24-1 and TRBJ1-2; TRBD1 agrees at 7 bases. V lost 3 bases, J lost 4 bases, and 4 bases stayed unmatched. CDR3 length: 14 amino acids. Germline CDR1 KGHDR, CDR2 SFDVKD. The CDR3 coding sequence is TGTGCCACCAGTGATGACAGGGTTAGCTATGGCTACACCTTC. This encodes CATSDDRVSYGYTF.

This chain links TRBV12-3 or TRBV12-4 with TRBJ1-1; TRBD1 might be the D (6 bases). The V end lost 7 bases, the J end lost 1 base, and 13 bases lay between the germline ends. The CDR3 totals 14 residues. For the CDR3, the DNA is TGTGCCAGCAACCCAGGACAGCCGAACACTGAAGCTTTCTTT. Its protein is CASNPGQPNTEAFF.

This clonotype occurred many times. This sequence joins TRBV6-6 and TRBJ1-5; TRBD1 might be the D (5 bases). Deletions cut 6 bases from V and 4 bases from J, with 16 bases between. CDR3 size: 15 residues. Germline CDR1 and CDR2: MNHNY and SVGAGI (reference sequence). The CDR3 DNA reads TGTGCCAGCAGCCAGGGAGGAGCGGGTAATCAGCCCCAGCATTTT. As protein: CASSQGGAGNQPQHF.

Ten or more counts support this clonotype. The chain carries TRBV27 and TRBJ1-2; D gene uncertain. The CDR3 has 13 residues. Germline lookup yields CDR1 MNHEY and CDR2 SMNVEV (reference sequence). V lost 5 bases, J lost 5 bases, and 12 bases lay in between. The CDR3: CASSPSLVYGYTF. The CDR3 DNA is TGTGCCAGCAGTCCAAGCCTCGTTTATGGCTACACCTTC.

This clonotype was detected many times. The chain carries TRBV7-9 and TRBJ1-4; 7 bases are a match to TRBD1. The V segment lost 6 bases and the J segment 0 bases; nucleotides outside the gene matches: 7. Germline-derived CDR1 and CDR2 are SEHNR and FQNEAQ (reference sequence). The CDR3 has 16 amino acids. The CDR3 DNA reads as TGTGCCAGCAGTTCAAACAGGGGAACAACTAATGAAAAACTGTTTTTT. This sequence encodes CASSSNRGTTNEKLFF. Full variable domain (outside the CDR3, taken from reference TRBV7-9 and TRBJ1-4): DTGVSQNPRHKITKRGQNVTFRCDPISEHNRLYWYRQTLGQGPEFLTYFQNEAQLEKSRLLSDRFSAERPKGSFSTLEIQRTEQGDSAMYLCASSSNRGTTNEKLFFGSGTQLSVL.

This clonotype is labeled as medium-sized. V usage is TRBV29-1 and J usage is TRBJ2-5, with no clear D. This CDR3 has 11 amino acids. Trimming left V 1 base short and J 4 bases short, with 4 bases between. CDR1 is SQVTM and CDR2 is ANQGSEA in the germline V gene. The CDR3 DNA reads as TGCAGCGTTGAAGCGGGAGAGACCCAGTACTTC. Protein product: CSVEAGETQYF.

In its sample, this clonotype ranks as medium-sized (0.01 to 0.1%). This chain links TRBV6-6 with TRBJ1-6, with D maybe TRBD1 (5 bases). Germline assignment: CDR1 MNHNY and CDR2 SVGAGI (reference sequence). The CDR3 sequence is 15 residues long. V lost 2 bases and J 6 bases, leaving 11 bases between the germline ends. The CDR3 here is CASSYVGGGNSPLHF. DNA for the CDR3: TGTGCCAGCAGTTACGTGGGGGGGGGTAATTCACCCCTCCACTTT.

This clonotype is classed as medium-sized. The chain joins TRBV7-2 to TRBJ1-1; maybe TRBD1 (6 bases). Germline CDR1 is SGHTA and CDR2 is FQGNSA. V lost 5 bases, J lost 5 bases, and 18 bases lay in between. This CDR3 contains 15 residues. CDR3 DNA sequence: TGTGCCAGCAGCCCCCGACAGGAGGGATGGACTGAAGCTTTCTTT. Translating gives CASSPRQEGWTEAFF.